The following is a TCR beta chain sequence with its context. It has no known antigen specificity. Base qualities are not recorded, but no much larger clone differs from it by a single base. The method was 5' RACE. Data came from an Illumina HiSeq 2500. A second roughly 6 to 11 cycle PCR used a sample-barcoded 5' primer and a J-beta primer mix. Each TCR beta cDNA molecule received a unique molecular identifier from a template-switch 5' adaptor carrying 12 random nucleotides. At least 2.5 million CDR3-containing paired-end reads were obtained from each sample. First-strand cDNA synthesis was performed from all RNA using the Mint cDNA synthesis kit, with priming by a TRBC-specific oligonucleotide. Following uracil-DNA glycosylase treatment, a first 18-cycle PCR with universal primers M1SS and BC2_uni_R was performed on all cDNA. In the source study's methods: Each sample was normalized by randomly selecting 1 million high-quality reads, each carrying a distinct molecular identifier. Reads sharing molecular identifiers were discarded rather than binned into consensus sequences. MiTCR, set to a Q25 quality threshold and the strictest error-elimination algorithm, was used for CDR3 identification, clonotype clustering and error correction. A nonparametric unseen species model using Euler transformation provided a lower-bound estimate of total TCR beta diversity. TCRdb took the public reads, trimmed them with fastp at Q25, ran MiXCR for clone calling and kept in-frame beta chains. Each CDR3 protein appears once, grouped with its most common genes and DNA. None of the V and J calls come from the authors' own analysis; TCRdb made them. The sample includes 850,000 or so distinct CDR3 sequences, with under 35% observed a single time. The ten largest clones add up to about 18% of the sample.

The data were obtained in a study of blood T cells in healthy people across ages (dated by TCRdb to 2013 to 2016). Describing the broader study: In model experiments, roughly one uniquely barcoded TCR beta cDNA molecule per two T cells was captured by template switching. To track age-related changes in TCR beta repertoire diversity, the study relied on deep sequencing normalized with unique cDNA molecular identifiers. Donors of different ages were randomly distributed across sequencing lanes to avoid experimental bias. Two additional independent replicas of 1 million unique cDNA reads from the same blood draw were analyzed for two donors (one aged 18 to 30 and one aged 80 or older). Donors were grouped into four age groups: young (average about 15 years), middle-aged (39), aged (around 66) and long-lived (over 80). On the study overall, not on this receptor specifically: Since profiling was done on bulk unsorted PBMCs, naive and antigen-experienced compartments could not be conclusively compared. Total diversity estimates from one million sequenced T cells were considered lower bounds and underestimates. There was a strong correlation between observed TCR beta diversity and the percentage of naive T cells measured by flow cytometry. As age increased, observed TCR beta diversity per million T cells dropped in a roughly linear way, and a significant reduction was already evident by age 40. The CMV infection status of donors was not known, potentially confounding age-related changes in expanded clonotypes. Compared with the aged group, the long-lived group had more naive CD4+ T cells, fewer expanded clones and increased TCR diversity, a pattern suggesting age selection.

The donors were about 40 Caucasian individuals from Russia, aged about 6 to 95 years, who were systemically healthy. Each donor gave about 9.2 milliliters of peripheral blood, drawn into EDTA-treated Vacutainer tubes. Ficoll-Paque density-gradient centrifugation was used to isolate PBMCs, with at least 7 million obtained per sample. Total RNA, at least 6 micrograms per sample, was extracted from PBMCs with Trizol reagent. The percentages of naive CD45RAhigh/CD27high T cells were determined by flow cytometry on a PBMC aliquot from every donor. The CDR3 sequence holds 14 residues, the cysteine and phenylalanine included. Here the CDR3 DNA is all that survives: 42 bases in frame from base 1. Between the V and J ends, shortened by 2 bases and 1 base respectively, the junction contains 9 bases. The germline V gene gives CDR1 as SGHRS and CDR2 as YFSETQ.

This clonotype was sampled from a woman at least 80 years old in good health. The sample taken for sequencing was blood. The rearranged chain carries TRBV5-1 and TRBJ1-1; no confident D gene assignment can be made. Here is the DNA: TGCGCCAGCAGCTTCACGGCGGCGAACACTGAAGCTTTCTTT. This translates into CASSFTAANTEAFF.